The present T cell receptor (beta chain) was sequenced within a study of shared clonotypes between healthy human individuals. Several immunoSEQ plates held equal portions of the genomic DNA taken from each subset. Sequencing used immunoSEQ multiplex PCR; TCRdb keeps in-frame clones, though not all of them. This table holds some 2,500,000 clones, roughly 92% found once. Whole-study results and caveats: How much donors shared clonotypes was expected to be affected by sequencing depth. The represented genetic and exposure-history diversity was limited by the small number of donors.

This clone has only one observation. Its antigen is undetermined. Germline loops: CDR1 SGHDT, CDR2 YYEEEE. The V and J ends lost 4 bases and 1 base, in that order; junction bases with no gene match: 5. This CDR3 has 16 residues. All of the donors resided in Nashville, Tennessee, and each was a Caucasian adult. This sequence joins TRBV5-6 and TRBJ2-7; 13 bases line up with TRBD2. This receptor was identified in a man between 18 and 35 years old in good health. Some clones in this sample may be carry-over from other donors' samples. The sample comprised naive CD4+ T cells from PBMCs. Regarding subset: CD45RA+ positively selected. This CDR3 reads CASSPGLAGSSYEQYF. The CDR3 nucleotides read TGTGCCAGCAGCCCGGGACTAGCGGGATCGTCCTACGAGCAGTACTTC.